This record covers a single TCR beta chain. This entry comes from a study of blood T cell repertoires in COVID-19. Study overall: The study drew acute and convalescent COVID-19 samples from the United States, Italy and Spain. From T cells, B-cell-depleted T cells, or PBMCs came the material, which was cDNA or gDNA.

In the original processing: Amplification from reference gene primers served as the basis for estimated nucleated cell counts. TCRdb keeps only in-frame clones here, not all; method: immunoSEQ multiplex PCR. The V and J calls and clone size were taken over from that table, and D and trimming were inferred from the DNA. The sample gives around 62,000 clones, more than 80% of which show up once; approximately 1.5% is in the top ten. Germline V gene sequence: CDR1 SGDLS, CDR2 YYNGEE. With 7 bases removed from V and 7 bases from J, the gap between germline ends came to 17 bases. This CDR3 contains 13 residues.

This clonotype was sampled from a man in his sixties with acute or convalescent COVID-19. Sequenced sample: peripheral blood. The genes are TRBV9 and TRBJ1-1; D is ambiguous. The CDR3 DNA reads TGTGCCAGCTCTCCCGGCCAGGTAGGTGAAGCTTTCTTT. Protein sequence: CASSPGQVGEAFF.